Listed below are T cell receptor beta chains from one sample, sequenced in a study of beta chain features in type 1 diabetes. Only in-frame clones appear in the TCRdb table, and some are missing; sequencing was by immunoSEQ multiplex PCR. The table includes roughly 730,000 clones, under 15% detected once. Source material: naive CD4+ T cells from blood. All receptors come from a man aged 18 to 29 with type 1 diabetes. Each CDR3 is given with its conserved first and last residue. The D gene is left open where the match is weak. Clone size is stated in some rows and not others, as once, few, many or a class when expanded.

size,D,J,V,DNA,CDR3
few,TRBD1,TRBJ2-3,TRBV29-1,TGCAGCGCTGGGACAGGGGGGTTCGATACGCAGTATTTT,CSAGTGGFDTQYF
few,TRBD2,TRBJ2-5,TRBV5-4,TGTGCCAGCAGCCAGGGACTAGCGGAACGACAAGAGACCCAGTACTTC,CASSQGLAERQETQYF
NA,NA,TRBJ1-2,TRBV5-4,TGTGCCAGCAGCCCCGGGGTCGGCAACTATGGCTACACCTTC,CASSPGVGNYGYTF
NA,NA,TRBJ1-1,TRBV9,TGTGCCAGCAGCGCCCTGTGGAGGGGAGGGATAAATGATCCTGAAGCTTTCTTT,CASSALWRGGINDPEAFF
NA,NA,TRBJ2-1,TRBV29-1,TGCAGCGTTGGACTAACCGGATACAATGAGCAGTTCTTC,CSVGLTGYNEQFF
NA,NA,TRBJ1-1,TRBV27,TGTGCCAGCAGATCATTAGGGTTTGGCAACACTGAAGCTTTCTTT,CASRSLGFGNTEAFF
NA,NA,TRBJ1-3,TRBV6-5,TGTGCCAGCAGTTACGACTCTGGAAACACCATATATTTT,CASSYDSGNTIYF
NA,NA,TRBJ2-5,TRBV2,TGTGCCAGCAACTGGGACATCTACAAAGAGACCCAGTACTTC,CASNWDIYKETQYF
few,NA,TRBJ1-5,TRBV5-1,TGCGCCAGCAGCTTGGTTTCAGGGGGCAATCAGCCCCAGCATTTT,CASSLVSGGNQPQHF
NA,NA,TRBJ1-5,TRBV19,TGTGCCAGTAGTAATGACAATCAGCCCCAGCATTTT,CASSNDNQPQHF
few,NA,TRBJ1-2,TRBV30,TGTGCCTGGAGCTTAACAGCCTATGGCTACACCTTC,CAWSLTAYGYTF
NA,NA,TRBJ1-5,TRBV19,TGTGCCAGTCGTAGAGAGTATAGCAATCAGCCCCAGCATTTT,CASRREYSNQPQHF
few,NA,TRBJ1-2,TRBV28,TGTGCCAGCAGTCCAGGGGATGGCTACACCTTC,CASSPGDGYTF
NA,NA,TRBJ1-1,TRBV6-5,TGTGCCAGCAGTTACTCGTTCGCAACAAACACTGAAGCTTTCTTT,CASSYSFATNTEAFF
NA,TRBD1,TRBJ2-7,TRBV25-1,TGTGCCAGCAGGACGCGACAGGGTCGATCCTACGAGCAGTACTTC,CASRTRQGRSYEQYF